This T cell receptor (beta chain) is drawn from a study of blood T cell repertoires in COVID-19. Whole-study context: Sources were T cells, B-cell-depleted T cells, or PBMCs; the material itself was cDNA or gDNA.

This clone was counted a single time. Here immunoSEQ multiplex PCR was the method, and the copy in TCRdb shows in-frame clones only, minus some. The sample consists of fewer than 500,000 clones, roughly 90% of them appearing once. Across under 25 US areas, participants ranged in age from 18 to 89 years. Participant-given clinical history determined each cohort assignment. Germline CDR1 reads LNHDA; CDR2 reads SQIVND (reference sequence). The junction had 7 bases not matched to a gene; V was cut back by 4 bases and J by 12 bases. CDR3 length: 14 residues. The source material was PBMCs or T cells enriched from blood (not recorded which). The TCR originated in a woman younger than 45 with acute COVID-19. The chain links TRBV19 to TRBJ2-1; TRBD2 matches at 12 bases. CDR3 DNA sequence: TGTGCCAGTAGTACTGGACTAGCGGGGCAAGGGCAGTTCTTC. Its translation: CASSTGLAGQGQFF.